This T cell receptor (beta chain) is from a study of blood T cell repertoires in COVID-19. Overall study context: Both acute and convalescent COVID-19 samples were obtained from the United States, Italy and Spain. Nucleic acid was either cDNA or gDNA, and it came from T cells, B-cell-depleted T cells, or PBMCs.

This clone was found once. The CDR3 loop spans 15 amino acids. CDR1 and CDR2 (germline): SGHNT, YYREEE (reference sequence). V shed 2 bases, J shed 7 bases, and the junction held 9 bases outside the gene matches. In the original analysis: Cell counts per sample came from amplifying reference gene primers. The method was immunoSEQ multiplex PCR; TCRdb's version includes in-frame clones alone and lacks a portion of them. V and J calls and clone size are those listed in that table; D and trimming were worked out from the DNA. Seen here are fewer than 250,000 clones, around four fifths observed once, and the top ten hold roughly 4%.

The V and J genes are TRBV5-4 and TRBJ2-5; 9 bases align to TRBD1. The sequenced sample consisted of peripheral blood. This clonotype was obtained from a man aged 45-65 years with acute or convalescent COVID-19. The CDR3, as DNA: TGTGCCAGCAGCTTAACCGGGACAGGGATGACGACCCAGTACTTC. Its translation is CASSLTGTGMTTQYF.